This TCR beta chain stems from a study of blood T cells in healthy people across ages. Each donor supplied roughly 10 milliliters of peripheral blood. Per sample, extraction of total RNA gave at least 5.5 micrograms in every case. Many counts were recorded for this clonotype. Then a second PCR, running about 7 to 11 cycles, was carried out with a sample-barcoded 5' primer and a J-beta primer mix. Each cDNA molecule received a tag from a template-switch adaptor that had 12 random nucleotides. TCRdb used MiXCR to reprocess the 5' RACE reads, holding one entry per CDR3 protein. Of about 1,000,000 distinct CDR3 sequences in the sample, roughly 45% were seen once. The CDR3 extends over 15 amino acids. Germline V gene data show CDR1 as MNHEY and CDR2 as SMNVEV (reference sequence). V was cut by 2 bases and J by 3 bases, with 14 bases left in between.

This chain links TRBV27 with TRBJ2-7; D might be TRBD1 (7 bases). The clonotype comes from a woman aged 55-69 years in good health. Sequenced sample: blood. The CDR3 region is CASSLGGTVIYEQYF. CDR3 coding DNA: TGTGCCAGCAGTTTAGGGGGGACAGTCATCTACGAGCAGTACTTC.